Reported below is one TCR beta chain. This specimen comes from a study of blood T cell repertoires in COVID-19. Study-level information: PBMCs, B-cell-depleted T cells, or T cells provided the cDNA or gDNA that made up the material.

The CDR3 length is 16 residues. CDR1 and CDR2 (germline): SGHRS, YFSETQ. V shed 5 bases, J shed 4 bases, and the junction held 13 bases outside the gene matches. The authors' processing: For nucleated cells, counts were estimated from reference gene primer amplification. Sequencing used immunoSEQ multiplex PCR; TCRdb keeps in-frame clones, though not all of them. The DNA was the basis for D and trimming; V, J and clone size are from that table. The sample gives about 92,000 clones, approximately 85% of which show up once; roughly an eighth is in the top ten. This clonotype was sampled from a human donor in a cohort sampled during active COVID-19. Sequencing input: peripheral blood. The rearrangement uses TRBV5-1 and TRBJ1-1; 8 nucleotides match TRBD1. In nucleotides, the CDR3 is TGCGCCAGCAGATACCCATCAGGGACAGGAGCCACTGAAGCTTTCTTT. Translating it yields CASRYPSGTGATEAFF.